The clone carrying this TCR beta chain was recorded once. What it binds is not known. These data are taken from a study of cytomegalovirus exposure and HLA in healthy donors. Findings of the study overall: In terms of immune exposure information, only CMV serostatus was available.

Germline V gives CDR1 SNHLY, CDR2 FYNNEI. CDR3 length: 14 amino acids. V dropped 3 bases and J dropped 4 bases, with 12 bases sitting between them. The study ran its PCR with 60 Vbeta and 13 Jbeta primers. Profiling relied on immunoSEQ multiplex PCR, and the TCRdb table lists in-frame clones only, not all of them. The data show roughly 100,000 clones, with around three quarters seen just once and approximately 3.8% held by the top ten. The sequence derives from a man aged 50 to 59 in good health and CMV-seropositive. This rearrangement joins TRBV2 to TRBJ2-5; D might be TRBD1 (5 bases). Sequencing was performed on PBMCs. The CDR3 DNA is TGTGCCAGCAGTGAGCTGGGGCCCCTAGAGACCCAGTACTTC. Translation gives CASSELGPLETQYF.